This TCR beta chain was documented in a study of CD8 T cells in cerebrospinal fluid in Alzheimer's disease. The wider study: CSF T cell clonal expansion was assessed by plate-based nested PCR and droplet-based sequencing.

Judged by frequency, this clonotype is large. Germline CDR1 and CDR2: DFQATT and SNEGSKA (reference sequence). The CDR3 has 13 residues. TCRdb reworked the 10x single-cell sequencing reads into one entry per CDR3 protein, no DNA. This repertoire includes around 1,800 distinct CDR3 sequences. The TCR was taken from a human donor with mild cognitive impairment. The rearrangement uses TRBV20-1 and TRBJ2-3. Sequencing was done on a sample of cerebrospinal fluid. CDR3 amino acids: CSASDHLTDTQYF.